Only a few counts were recorded for the clone carrying this T cell receptor (beta chain). Its antigen is unidentified. Germline CDR1 reads SGHRS; CDR2 reads YFSETQ. V gave up 7 bases and J gave up 2 bases; unmatched junction bases: 8. The CDR3 covers 15 residues. For TCR beta, libraries came from iRepertoire HTBI primers and Arm-PCR of CDR3 regions. Each CDR3 protein is one row after TCRdb ran MiXCR on the multiplex PCR reads. The sample lists around 480,000 distinct CDR3 sequences, roughly a sixth occurring once. The sample comes from a study of regulatory T cells in long-lasting Graves disease. Study conclusions and caveats: Persistent disease preferred TRBV28, TRBJ1-2 and TRBJ2-5; new disease, TRBV20-1 and TRBJ2-1. The TCR repertoire of persistent Graves' patients was less diverse than that of newly diagnosed ones.

Time point given: newly diagnosed GD, antithyroid drugs for less than 3 months. The authors made the TCR library using RNA they extracted from PBMCs. The sample also formed part of further work on T cells in Graves' hyperthyroidism and ophthalmopathy. That work states: Uncontrolled infection, other autoimmune disease, pregnancy and lactation each barred patients from inclusion. In the first-round RT-PCR of the TCR CDR3, the HTBI primer set was used.

The sequence was obtained from a woman aged 35-65 years with Graves disease. V usage is TRBV5-1 and J usage is TRBJ2-2; 7 bases fit TRBD1. Source: peripheral blood mononuclear cells (PBMCs), taken at new diagnosis, from a patient treated with antithyroid drugs. CDR3 in amino acids: CASRLGQVNTGELFF. The CDR3 DNA reads as TGCGCCAGCCGCCTCGGACAGGTTAACACCGGGGAGCTGTTTTTT. Combining the CDR3 with reference TRBV5-1 and TRBJ2-2 gives the whole variable domain KAGVTQTPRYLIKTRGQQVTLSCSPISGHRSVSWYQQTPGQGLQFLFEYFSETQRNKGNFPGRFSGRQFSNSRSEMNVSTLELGDSALYLCASRLGQVNTGELFFGEGSRLTVL.